This T cell receptor (beta chain) was found in a study of shared clonotypes between healthy human individuals. Study summary: CD8 memory received one plate per donor, CD8 naive two, CD4 memory three and CD4 naive three.

The authors split each subset's genomic DNA evenly across several immunoSEQ plates. Generated by immunoSEQ multiplex PCR, the TCRdb table keeps only in-frame clones and is missing some. The table includes roughly 2,300,000 clones, approximately 90% detected once. The germline V gene encodes CDR1 MDHEN and CDR2 SYDVKM. V shed 3 bases and J shed 8 bases, with 13 bases lying between them. This CDR3 is built from 14 residues. General study findings and limits: Only a few donors were included, so the genetic and exposure-history diversity represented was limited.

Of note for this clone: The target antigen is unknown.

Subsets obtained from CD4+ cells comprised CD45RA+ naive and CD45RA-negative memory cells. The sample taken for sequencing was naive CD4+ T cells from PBMCs. Subset specified: CD45RA+ positively selected. V and J are TRBV28 and TRBJ1-4; D gene uncertain. The receptor's source is a man younger than 35 in good health. Some clones in this sample may be carry-over from other donors' samples. In DNA, the CDR3 is TGTGCCAGCAGTTTCAGTAATAGGGCGGAAAAACTGTTTTTT. The encoded protein is CASSFSNRAEKLFF.